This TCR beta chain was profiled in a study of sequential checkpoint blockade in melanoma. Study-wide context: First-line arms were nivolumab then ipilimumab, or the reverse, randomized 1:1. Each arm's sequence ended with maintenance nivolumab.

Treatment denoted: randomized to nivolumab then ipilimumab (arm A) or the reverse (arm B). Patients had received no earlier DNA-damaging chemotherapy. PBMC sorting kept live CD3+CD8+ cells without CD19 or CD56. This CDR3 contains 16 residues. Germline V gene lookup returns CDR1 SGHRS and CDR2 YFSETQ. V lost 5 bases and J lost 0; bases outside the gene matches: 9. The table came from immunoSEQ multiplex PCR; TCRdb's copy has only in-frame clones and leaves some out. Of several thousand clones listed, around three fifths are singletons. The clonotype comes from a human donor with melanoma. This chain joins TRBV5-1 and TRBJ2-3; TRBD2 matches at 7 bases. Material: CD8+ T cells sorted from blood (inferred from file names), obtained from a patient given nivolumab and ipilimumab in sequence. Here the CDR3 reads CASRRGLPGSTDTQYF. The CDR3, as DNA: TGCGCCAGCAGACGGGGACTACCTGGGAGCACAGATACGCAGTATTTT.